This section outlines one TCR beta chain sequence together with its context. Its antigen remains unidentified. Other DNA sequences in this specimen translate into the identical CDR3. Reverse transcribing all isolated RNA meant expressed TCRB transcripts were sequenced. The assay was immunoSEQ multiplex PCR, and TCRdb's table has in-frame clones only and misses some. Among 300,000 or so clones listed, approximately 10% were seen once. This specimen belongs to a study of beta chain features in type 1 diabetes. Regarding the study as a whole: When Type 1 diabetes patients were examined, their TCRB CDR3s proved moderately but significantly shorter in all four CD4+ subsets. Comparison showed that naive, central memory and Treg TCRB repertoires appeared more similar among patients than among healthy donors.

This clonotype was obtained from a man aged 25-40 years with type 1 diabetes. The sequenced sample consisted of central memory CD4+ T cells from blood.

The CDR3 is CASSYSRDTEAFF. Written as DNA, the CDR3 is TGTGCCAGCAGTTACTCAAGGGACACTGAAGCTTTCTTT. The chain links TRBV6-6 to TRBJ1-1; no reliable D call. The V gene lost 0 bases and the J gene lost 3 bases, with 5 bases spanning the gap. Per the germline V gene, CDR1 is MNHNY and CDR2 is SVGAGI (reference sequence). CDR3 length: 13 residues.